Presented here are 30 T cell receptor beta chains from one specimen sequenced in a study of T-cell reconstitution after alpha-beta-depleted transplantation in children. This sample's TCRbeta library carried unique molecular identifier barcodes. TCRdb itself ran the PCR reads through MiXCR, one entry per CDR3 protein. The table includes fewer than 550,000 distinct CDR3 sequences, approximately 10% detected once. Sequencing used PBMCs from the stem cell graft donor, obtained from the stem cell graft. The receptors were sampled from a human donor who donated a stem cell graft to a child with acute myeloid leukemia.

This clonotype showed up just a few times. The CDR3 region is CASALTGVNTEAFF. For the CDR3, the DNA is TGTGCCAGCGCCCTGACCGGGGTAAACACTGAAGCTTTCTTT. The chain is built from TRBV6-1 and TRBJ1-1; no definite D call. The CDR3 runs 14 residues. V gave up 8 bases and J gave up 2 bases, with 15 bases separating them. Germline V gives CDR1 MNHNS, CDR2 SASEGT.

This clonotype showed up just a few times. The genes are TRBV11-2 and TRBJ2-1; D may be TRBD2 (6 bases). The CDR3 has 14 amino acids. V lost 1 base to trimming and J lost 9 bases, with 13 bases between them. Germline CDR1 reads SGHAT; CDR2 reads FQNNGV. The chain's CDR3 is CASSLGQGGGEQFF. The DNA of the CDR3 is TGTGCCAGCAGCTTAGGGCAGGGAGGTGGTGAGCAGTTCTTC.

This clonotype was seen only a few times. V is TRBV5-1 and J is TRBJ2-5, with D perhaps TRBD1 or TRBD2 (5 bases each). Germline CDR1 SGHRS, CDR2 YFSETQ. The CDR3 is 14 residues long. V was trimmed by 5 bases and J by 5 bases, leaving 16 bases between them. CDR3 nucleotides: TGCGCCAGCAGATCAGCTCTGAGGGGCGAGACCCAGTACTTC. Translation: CASRSALRGETQYF.

This clonotype was seen at least ten times. J is TRBJ2-7 and V is TRBV5-1, with TRBD2 matching over 9 bases. Losses at the gene ends were 3 bases for V and 0 bases for J; bases not matched to a gene: 4. Germline V gene lookup returns CDR1 SGHRS and CDR2 YFSETQ. There are 15 residues in the CDR3. CDR3 nucleotide sequence: TGCGCCAGCAGCTCCCTAGCGGGGATCTCCTACGAGCAGTACTTC. Its protein is CASSSLAGISYEQYF.

This clonotype has only a few counts. The chain is built from TRBV29-1 and TRBJ1-2; D is perhaps TRBD1 (6 bases). V was clipped by 8 bases and J by 0 bases, with 13 bases between them. Germline CDR1 is SQVTM and CDR2 is ANQGSEA. The CDR3 is made up of 13 amino acids. This chain's CDR3 is CSTQQGTNYGYTF. In DNA form, the CDR3 reads TGCAGCACGCAACAGGGAACTAACTATGGCTACACCTTC.

The chain employs TRBV20-1 and TRBJ2-3; D remains ambiguous. V was trimmed by 0 bases and J by 0 bases, leaving 19 bases between them. The CDR3 is 18 residues long. In germline, CDR1 is DFQATT, CDR2 SNEGSKA (reference sequence). CDR3 coding DNA: TGCAGTGCTAGAGACCCGGGTAATGAGGCGCTAAGCACAGATACGCAGTATTTT. As protein: CSARDPGNEALSTDTQYF.

This clonotype appeared a few times. The gene calls are TRBV10-2 and TRBJ2-7, with TRBD1 as a possible D gene (5 bases). V lost 4 bases and J 4 bases, leaving 14 bases between the germline ends. The CDR3 length is 14 residues. The germline V gene has CDR1 WSHSY and CDR2 SAAADI. CDR3 DNA sequence: TGCGCCAGCAGTGGGGGCCCCCCAGGGTACGAGCAGTACGTC. It is translated as CASSGGPPGYEQYV.

V gene TRBV30 combines with J gene TRBJ1-5; 7 bases are shared with TRBD1. This CDR3 contains 14 residues. With V trimmed by 3 bases and J by 3 bases, 5 bases remained unmatched. Germline V gene sequence: CDR1 GTSNPN, CDR2 SVGIG (reference sequence). CDR3 in amino acids: CAWSKGQFNQPQHF. The DNA of the CDR3 is TGTGCCTGGAGCAAGGGACAGTTCAATCAGCCCCAGCATTTT. The entire variable domain, with the rest obtained from reference TRBV30 and TRBJ1-5, is as follows: SQTIHQWPATLVQPVGSPLSLECTVEGTSNPNLYWYRQAAGRGLQLLFYSVGIGQISSEVPQNLSASRPQDRQFILSSKKLLLSDSGFYLCAWSKGQFNQPQHFGDGTRLSIL.

This clonotype occurred a few times. The gene calls are TRBV3-1 and TRBJ2-1; D is ambiguous. V was shortened by 2 bases and J by 5 bases, with 10 bases between the two germline ends. Germline loops: CDR1 LGHDT, CDR2 YNNKEL (reference sequence). The CDR3 has 14 residues. CDR3 protein: CASSQHGPNNEQFF. The CDR3 region has the DNA TGTGCCAGCAGCCAACACGGGCCGAACAATGAGCAGTTCTTC.

This clonotype was counted at least ten times. The V gene is TRBV20-1, the J gene TRBJ2-5, with a weak D call TRBD2 (5 bases). CDR1 is DFQATT and CDR2 is SNEGSKA in the germline V gene (reference sequence). This CDR3 comprises 12 residues. Trimming pared 3 bases from V and 10 bases from J, leaving 15 bases between. For the CDR3, the DNA is TGCAGTGCTAGTTTATCCGTCCGGGGCCAGTACTTC. Translating it yields CSASLSVRGQYF.

This clonotype was counted at least ten times. The chain combines TRBV9 with TRBJ2-1; D might be TRBD2 (6 bases). Between the trimmed V and J ends, which lost 1 base and 2 bases, there was a span of 10 bases. Per the germline V gene, CDR1 is SGDLS and CDR2 is YYNGEE. CDR3 size: 15 residues. In nucleotides, the CDR3 is TGTGCCAGCAGCGTAACCGGGAGTCCCTACAATGAGCAGTTCTTC. It translates to CASSVTGSPYNEQFF. Complete variable domain (other parts from reference TRBV9 and TRBJ2-1): DSGVTQTPKHLITATGQRVTLRCSPRSGDLSVYWYQQSLDQGLQFLIQYYNGEERAKGNILERFSAQQFPDLHSELNLSSLELGDSALYFCASSVTGSPYNEQFFGPGTRLTVL.

The chain joins TRBV6-5 to TRBJ2-5; TRBD2 is a possible D gene (6 bases). CDR1 and CDR2 from the germline V gene are MNHEY and SVGAGI. This CDR3 comprises 15 residues. Trimming removed 0 bases at V and 5 bases at J, with 13 bases between. The CDR3 sequence is CASSYSGARGETQYF. The CDR3 nucleotides read TGTGCCAGCAGTTACTCAGGGGCCCGGGGGGAGACCCAGTACTTC.

This clonotype was counted only a few times. The genes are TRBV20-1 and TRBJ2-1; 11 bases are shared with TRBD1. Germline V gives CDR1 DFQATT, CDR2 SNEGSKA (reference sequence). The CDR3 is 14 residues long. J lost 8 bases, V lost 2 bases, and 5 bases had no gene match. DNA for the CDR3: TGCAGTGCTAGATGGACAGGGGGCCGGGATGAGCAGTTCTTC. This sequence encodes CSARWTGGRDEQFF.

CDR3 DNA: TGTGCCAGCAGCTTAGGGGGGCGCGGGAGGGAGCAGTACTTC. Translated: CASSLGGRGREQYF. The J gene is TRBJ2-7, the V gene TRBV13; 8 bases fit TRBD2. CDR1 PRHDT and CDR2 FYEKMQ come from the germline V gene (reference sequence). J gave up 7 bases and V 0 bases, and 5 bases lay outside the gene matches. The CDR3 runs to 14 residues.

This clonotype has just a few counts. The rearrangement uses TRBV5-1 and TRBJ1-2; possible D gene TRBD1, 5 bases. This CDR3 has 15 residues. V gave up 1 base and J gave up 6 bases, with 16 bases separating them. CDR1 SGHRS and CDR2 YFSETQ come from the germline V gene. The CDR3 DNA reads TGCGCCAGCAGCTTGCGCACTGGGACCCAGGATGGCTACACCTTC. This sequence encodes CASSLRTGTQDGYTF.

There are a few counts of this clonotype. The genes are TRBV20-1 and TRBJ1-6; D is undetermined. The CDR3 consists of 14 residues. From germline, CDR1 is DFQATT and CDR2 SNEGSKA (reference sequence). Trimming pared 2 bases from V and 5 bases from J, leaving 10 bases between. The CDR3 loop is CSARIGEDNSPLHF. The DNA of the CDR3 is TGCAGTGCTAGAATAGGAGAAGATAATTCACCCCTCCACTTT.

This clonotype was seen more than once but under ten times. The chain recombines TRBV14 with TRBJ2-7, with TRBD2 matching over 15 bases. Germline CDR1 and CDR2: SGHDN and FVKESK. V lost 3 bases to trimming and J lost 5 bases; unmatched junction nucleotides: 8. The CDR3 has 17 residues. CDR3 nucleotide sequence: TGTGCCAGCAGCCACATGCCGGGACTAGCGGGAGGTAACGAGCAGTACTTC. The encoded protein is CASSHMPGLAGGNEQYF. Full variable domain (missing parts from reference TRBV14 and TRBJ2-7): EAGVTQFPSHSVIEKGQTVTLRCDPISGHDNLYWYRRVMGKEIKFLLHFVKESKQDESGMPNNRFLAERTGGTYSTLKVQPAELEDSGVYFCASSHMPGLAGGNEQYFGPGTRLTVT.

This clonotype was seen a few times. J is TRBJ2-7 and V is TRBV7-9; D uncertain. The V end lost 6 bases, the J end lost 3 bases, and 12 bases lay between the germline ends. This CDR3 has 13 amino acids. The germline CDR1 and CDR2 sequences are SEHNR and FQNEAQ (reference sequence). This CDR3 reads CASSQKSSYEQYF. The CDR3 region has the DNA TGTGCCAGCAGTCAAAAATCGAGCTACGAGCAGTACTTC.

The rearrangement uses TRBV21-1 and TRBJ1-1; the table's D call, TRBD1, was not checked against the DNA. TRBV21-1 corresponds to a pseudogene. CDR3 size: 13 residues. CDR3 sequence: CASGPQGIPEAFF. CDR3 sequence (DNA): TGTGCCAGCGGACCACAGGGTATCCCTGAAGCTTTCTTT.

This clonotype was observed a few times. The CDR3 DNA reads as TGCGCCAGCAGCCGGATAGCGGGGGCGTCCTACGAGCAGTACTTC. This encodes CASSRIAGASYEQYF. The chain combines TRBV5-1 with TRBJ2-7; TRBD2 matches at 9 bases. This CDR3 is 15 amino acids long. Germline V gene lookup returns CDR1 SGHRS and CDR2 YFSETQ. Trimming at V came to 4 bases and at J to 1 base, leaving 6 bases not matched to a gene.

This clonotype was observed at least ten times. This sequence joins TRBV20-1 and TRBJ2-7; TRBD2 might be the D (5 bases). The CDR3 sequence is 12 residues long. Germline values: CDR1 DFQATT, CDR2 SNEGSKA (reference sequence). The V end lost 3 bases, the J end lost 2 bases, and 8 bases lay between the germline ends. CDR3 bases: TGCAGTGCTAGCGGGAACGCCTACGAGCAGTACTTC. It codes for CSASGNAYEQYF.

This clonotype has only a few counts. The rearrangement links TRBV11-1 to TRBJ2-2; 11 nucleotides line up with TRBD2. In germline, CDR1 is SGHAT, CDR2 FQDESV (reference sequence). The CDR3 loop spans 20 amino acids. The V segment lost 5 bases and the J segment 0 bases; nucleotides outside the gene matches: 14. The CDR3 loop is CASSKGLAGGLLANTGELFF. CDR3 nucleotides: TGTGCCAGCAGCAAAGGCCTAGCGGGAGGCCTACTCGCGAACACCGGGGAGCTGTTTTTT.

This clonotype was counted between two and nine times. V and J are TRBV12-3 or TRBV12-4 and TRBJ1-1; tentatively, D is TRBD1 (6 bases). The CDR3 runs 15 residues. V was shortened by 5 bases and J by 0 bases, with 13 bases between the two germline ends. The CDR3 is CASSPQTGLNTEAFF. The DNA of the CDR3 is TGTGCCAGCAGTCCTCAGACAGGACTGAACACTGAAGCTTTCTTT.

This clonotype has more than one count but fewer than ten. The J gene is TRBJ1-1, the V gene TRBV12-5, with D possibly matching TRBD1 (5 bases). The germline gives CDR1 LGHNT, CDR2 FRNRAP. The CDR3 has 15 residues. V was pared by 3 bases and J by 0 bases, with 11 bases between. CDR3: CASGFTEGLNTEAFF. In nucleotides, the CDR3 is TGTGCTAGTGGTTTTACAGAGGGGTTGAACACTGAAGCTTTCTTT.

This clonotype was found a few times. This chain joins TRBV18 and TRBJ2-7; D gene uncertain. Germline CDR1 KGHSH, CDR2 LQKENI. V lost 1 base, J lost 6 bases, and 16 bases lay in between. The CDR3 is 15 amino acids. The CDR3 nucleotides read TGTGCCAGCTCACCACTGGGGTTCACCTGGGGCGAGCAGTACTTC. It is translated as CASSPLGFTWGEQYF. Supplemented by reference TRBV18 and TRBJ2-7, the full variable domain reads NAGVMQNPRHLVRRRGQEARLRCSPMKGHSHVYWYRQLPEEGLKFMVYLQKENIIDESGMPKERFSAEFPKEGPSILRIQQVVRGDSAAYFCASSPLGFTWGEQYFGPGTRLTVT.

The V gene is TRBV6-2 or TRBV6-3, the J gene TRBJ2-5; weak D call: TRBD2 (5 bases). This CDR3 spans 12 amino acids. Germline values: CDR1 MNHEY, CDR2 SVGEGT. V lost 7 bases, J lost 5 bases, and 11 bases lay in between. As DNA, the CDR3 is TGTGCCAGCACCAAACGGAGGGAGACCCAGTACTTC. Residues: CASTKRRETQYF.

This clonotype has more than one count but fewer than ten. CDR3 region: CSARLGASYEQYF. The CDR3 DNA reads as TGCAGTGCTAGATTGGGCGCGTCCTACGAGCAGTACTTC. The rearrangement uses TRBV20-1 and TRBJ2-7; unclear D gene. This CDR3 region has 13 residues. V dropped 2 bases and J dropped 1 base, with 9 bases sitting between them. Germline V lookup: CDR1 DFQATT, CDR2 SNEGSKA (reference sequence).

There are a few counts of this clonotype. The chain links TRBV5-1 to TRBJ2-2; 9 bases align to TRBD1. This CDR3 is 15 amino acids long. Germline trimming cut 4 bases from V and 4 bases from J; bases unmatched to any gene: 5. CDR1 and CDR2 (germline): SGHRS, YFSETQ. CDR3 loop: CASSTGQGVTGELFF. Here the CDR3 DNA reads TGCGCCAGCAGCACGGGACAGGGAGTCACCGGGGAGCTGTTTTTT.

The chain uses TRBV20-1 and TRBJ1-3; D is undetermined. CDR1 and CDR2 from the germline V gene are DFQATT and SNEGSKA (reference sequence). This CDR3 comprises 11 residues. V lost 1 base, J lost 6 bases, and 4 bases lay in between. CDR3 residues: CSARGENTIYF. The CDR3 bases are TGCAGTGCTAGAGGTGAAAACACCATATATTTT.

The V gene is TRBV18, the J gene TRBJ1-3, with D hard to call. Germline-derived CDR1 and CDR2 are KGHSH and LQKENI. CDR3 length equals 16 residues. Trimming pared 2 bases from V and 0 bases from J, leaving 11 bases between. The CDR3 protein is CASSPTGVLSGNTIYF. The CDR3 DNA is TGTGCCAGCTCACCAACCGGGGTTCTCTCTGGAAACACCATATATTTT.